These T cell receptor beta chains were read from a single sample in a study of blood T cell repertoires in COVID-19. Here immunoSEQ multiplex PCR was the method, and the copy in TCRdb shows in-frame clones only, minus some. This sample has about 260,000 clones, with around 90% found just once. Sequencing was performed on peripheral blood. The receptor set was obtained from a woman aged 55-69 years with COVID-19, enrolled during active disease. The CDR3 runs from the conserved cysteine through the conserved F or W. A D gene is named only where the DNA matches it firmly. Rows may omit the clone size; those that give it use once, few, many or a size class.

>.|TRBD1|TRBJ1-1|TRBV28
TGTGCCAGCAGGCGGACAGGGGGCGTTTTGTTCGTGGGCACTGAAGCTTTCTTT
CASRRTGGVLFVGTEAFF
>few|TRBD2|TRBJ2-2|TRBV9
TGTGCCAGCAGCCGCCATAGCGGGAGCCTGAACACCGGGGAGCTGTTTTTT
CASSRHSGSLNTGELFF
>.|.|TRBJ1-1|TRBV5-1
TGCGCCAGCAGCTTAGGGGGGAACACTGAAGCTTTCTTT
CASSLGGNTEAFF
>.|.|TRBJ1-5|TRBV28
TGTGCCAGCAGCCTCCAAGGGGTGGCAGGGCTGGGGCAGCCCCAGCATTTT
CASSLQGVAGLGQPQHF
>few|TRBD1|TRBJ1-2|TRBV24-1
TGTGCCACCAGTGATTCCGGGACAGGCTATGGCTACACCTTC
CATSDSGTGYGYTF
>.|TRBD1|TRBJ1-5|TRBV24-1
TGTGCCACCAGTGATAGAGGACAGGGGTTCAATCAGCCCCAGCATTTT
CATSDRGQGFNQPQHF
>.|.|TRBJ2-5|TRBV7-9
TGTGCCAGGTTTACAGGTTTTCAAGAGACCCAGTACTTC
CARFTGFQETQYF
>.|TRBD1|TRBJ1-2|TRBV3-1/TRBV3-2
TGTGCCAGCAGCCAAGGCCCACAGGGGCAGGATGGCTACACCTTC
CASSQGPQGQDGYTF
>.|TRBD2|TRBJ2-3|TRBV11-2
TGTGCCAGCATGCCCGAGGGGTTAGCGGGTGTTAGAGATACGCAGTATTTT
CASMPEGLAGVRDTQYF
>.|.|TRBJ2-1|TRBV29-1
TGCAGCGTGGGACAAAGCAGTGAGCAGTTCTTC
CSVGQSSEQFF
>few|.|TRBJ1-5|TRBV18
TGTGCCAGCTCACCACCATCGGGGAATCAGCCCCAGCATTTT
CASSPPSGNQPQHF
>.|.|TRBJ2-1|TRBV30
TGTGCCTGGGGGAGGTTCGATGAGCAGTTCTTC
CAWGRFDEQFF
>.|TRBD1|TRBJ2-7|TRBV4-2
TGTGCCAGCAGCCAGGTACCGGGACAGGTTGCCTACGAGCAGTACTTC
CASSQVPGQVAYEQYF
>.|TRBD1|TRBJ2-5|TRBV5-8
TGTGCCAGCAGGACAGGGGGGCTGGGAGAGACCCAGTACTTC
CASRTGGLGETQYF